At least ten counts were recorded for the clone carrying this T cell receptor beta chain. Antigen specificity is unknown. Time point: newly diagnosed GD, antithyroid drugs for less than 3 months. RNA isolated from PBMCs was used to make the TCR library. Germline loops: CDR1 MNHEY, CDR2 SMNVEV (reference sequence). The length of the CDR3 is 19 residues. Trimming removed 7 bases from V and 0 bases from J, with 22 bases in between. This record comes from a study of regulatory T cells in long-lasting Graves disease. As for the study in general: Duration of antithyroid drug therapy among newly diagnosed Graves' patients was under 3 months. Findings and caveats of the study: TRBV28, TRBJ1-2 and TRBJ2-5 were segments that persistent disease favored. Clonotypes that were public and shared totalled a few thousand in persistent patients versus about 1,000 in new patients.

Building the TCR beta libraries relied on iRepertoire HTBI primers, and CDR3 regions underwent Arm-PCR. How the authors handled the data: Around 59 TRBV and roughly 13 TRBJ segments were identified across samples. TCRdb fed the multiplex PCR reads into MiXCR, producing one record per CDR3 protein. TCRdb, not the original authors, processed these V and J calls. Counted here are 410,000 or so distinct CDR3 sequences, more than 12% occurring once; the ten biggest clones make up 15% to 20%. The data were also submitted as part of a second study, on T cells in Graves' hyperthyroidism and ophthalmopathy.

The material sequenced was peripheral blood mononuclear cells (PBMCs), taken at new diagnosis, from a patient treated with antithyroid drugs. This sequence originates from a woman aged 25 to 39 with Graves disease. The chain employs TRBV27 and TRBJ2-6, with TRBD1 as a possible D gene (6 bases). CDR3 sequence: CASTKQGGLVGSGANVLTF. CDR3 coding DNA: TGTGCCAGCACAAAACAGGGTGGCTTGGTTGGCTCTGGGGCCAACGTCCTGACTTTC.